The clone carrying this T cell receptor (beta chain) was counted only a few times. Antigen: not known. The repertoire was sequenced with immunoSEQ multiplex PCR; TCRdb's copy has only in-frame clones and lacks some. In the table there are fewer than 70,000 clones, approximately 88% of which are singletons. This sample is part of a study of OX40 agonist ivuxolimab in advanced cancers. In the study overall: Patients received ivuxolimab, an intravenous treatment, every 2 weeks at 0.01 to 10 mg/kg. General observations from the study: CD4+ and CD8+ blood T cells expanded clonally by week 6 at 0.1 to 3.0 mg/kg. CD8+ T cells were the subset that, on average, had more expanded clones than CD4+.

Looked up from germline, CDR1 is SQVTM and CDR2 is ANQGSEA. CDR3 size: 14 residues. V lost 3 bases and J 0 bases, leaving 9 bases between the germline ends. On cycle 4 day 1 and cycle 7 day 1, as well as at baseline, blood was sampled. This specimen was CD4+ or CD8+ T cells sorted from blood, taken in a trial of the OX40 agonist ivuxolimab. The clonotype was recovered from an adult with an advanced solid tumor such as melanoma, head and neck, liver or kidney cancer. The chain recombines TRBV29-1 with TRBJ2-1; D possibly corresponds to TRBD1 (5 bases). In DNA, the CDR3 is TGCAGCGTTGAGGGCAGGGCCTCCTACAATGAGCAGTTCTTC. This translates into CSVEGRASYNEQFF.